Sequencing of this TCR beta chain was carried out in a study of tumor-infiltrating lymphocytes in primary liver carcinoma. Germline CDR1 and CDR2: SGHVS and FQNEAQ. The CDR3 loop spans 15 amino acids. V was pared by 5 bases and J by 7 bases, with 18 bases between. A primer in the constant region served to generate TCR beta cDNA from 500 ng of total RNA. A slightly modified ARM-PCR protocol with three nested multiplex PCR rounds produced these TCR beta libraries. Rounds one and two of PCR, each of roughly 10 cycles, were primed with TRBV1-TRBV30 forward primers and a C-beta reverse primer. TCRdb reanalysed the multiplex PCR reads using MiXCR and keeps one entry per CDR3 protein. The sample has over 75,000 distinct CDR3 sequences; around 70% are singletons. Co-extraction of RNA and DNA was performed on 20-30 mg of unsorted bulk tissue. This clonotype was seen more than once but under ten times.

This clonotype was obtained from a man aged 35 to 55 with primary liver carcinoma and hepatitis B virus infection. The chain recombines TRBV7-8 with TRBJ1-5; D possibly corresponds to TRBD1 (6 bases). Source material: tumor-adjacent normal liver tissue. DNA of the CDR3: TGTGCCAGCAGCCTTATGACTAGGGGGGGACAGCCCCAGCATTTT. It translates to CASSLMTRGGQPQHF.